This T cell receptor beta chain was found in a study of monozygotic twins with inflammatory bowel disease. Study findings and constraints: TCRbeta inverse Simpson diversity was decreased in IBD patients versus healthy co-twins.

Input per TCR library consisted of approximately 3.5 ug of total RNA. Both TCRalpha and TCRbeta cDNA were subjected to two nested PCRs lasting about 17 and 10 cycles. After re-calling the 5' RACE reads, TCRdb lists one entry per CDR3 protein, DNA absent. This listing includes some 130,000 distinct CDR3 sequences. Total RNA was isolated from whole blood without T cell sorting. As concerns this clonotype: Its target is unknown.

From germline, CDR1 is SGHAT and CDR2 FQNNGV. The CDR3 spans 18 residues. The sequencing sample was made of blood. The J gene is TRBJ1-2, the V gene TRBV11-2; TCRdb picks TRBD1, but there is no DNA to check that call. The TCR originated in a human donor with ulcerative colitis or Crohn's disease, or a healthy co-twin of an affected twin (not recorded which). This CDR3 reads CASSLVIMSGRGAYGYTF.